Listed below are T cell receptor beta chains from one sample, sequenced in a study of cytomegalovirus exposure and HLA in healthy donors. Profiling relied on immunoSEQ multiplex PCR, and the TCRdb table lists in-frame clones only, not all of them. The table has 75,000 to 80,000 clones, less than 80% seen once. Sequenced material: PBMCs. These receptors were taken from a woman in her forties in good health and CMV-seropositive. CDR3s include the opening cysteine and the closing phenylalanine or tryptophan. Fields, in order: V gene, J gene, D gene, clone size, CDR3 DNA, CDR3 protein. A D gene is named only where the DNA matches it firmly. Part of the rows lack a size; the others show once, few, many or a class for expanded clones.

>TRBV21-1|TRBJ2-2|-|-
TGTGCCAGCAGCAACGATCGGGACAGGGGAGATACCGGGGAGCTGTTTTTT
CASSNDRDRGDTGELFF
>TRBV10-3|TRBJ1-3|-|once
TGTGCCATCAGTGAGCGGGGGGGAGAAGGAAACACCATATATTTT
CAISERGGEGNTIYF
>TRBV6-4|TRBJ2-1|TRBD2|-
TGTGCCAGCAGTGTCTTAGCGGGGACTGCCTACAATGAGCAGTTCTTC
CASSVLAGTAYNEQFF
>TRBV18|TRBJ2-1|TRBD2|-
TGTGCCAGTACTAGCGGGGATCTCTCCTACAATGAGCAGTTCTTC
CASTSGDLSYNEQFF
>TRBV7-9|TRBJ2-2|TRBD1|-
TGTGCCAGCAGCCAAATGGGACAGGGAAACACCGGGGAGCTGTTTTTT
CASSQMGQGNTGELFF
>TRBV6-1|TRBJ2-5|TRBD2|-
TGTGCCAGCAGTGAGACTAGCGGGGGGGCGACCCAGTACTTC
CASSETSGGATQYF
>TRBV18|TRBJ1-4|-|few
TGTGCCAGCTCACCAGGGGGCCCGAGTGAAAAACTGTTTTTT
CASSPGGPSEKLFF
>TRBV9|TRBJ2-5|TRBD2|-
TGTGCCAGCAGCGTAGGGGCGACTAGCGGGACGGGGGAGACCCAGTACTTC
CASSVGATSGTGETQYF
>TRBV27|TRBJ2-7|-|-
TGTGCCAGCAGTTTATCCCCAGATTACGAGCAGTACTTC
CASSLSPDYEQYF
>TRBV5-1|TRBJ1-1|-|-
TGCGCCAGTTCACAACAGGTGAACACTGAAGCTTTCTTT
CASSQQVNTEAFF
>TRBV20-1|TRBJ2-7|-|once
TGCAGTGCCCCCTGGGGGGAAGAGCAGTACTTC
CSAPWGEEQYF
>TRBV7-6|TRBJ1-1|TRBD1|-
TGTGCCAGCAGCTCATCTCCGGGACAGGGTCGAGAAGCTTTCTTT
CASSSSPGQGREAFF
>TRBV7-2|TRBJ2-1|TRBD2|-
TGTGCCAGCGGTCAGCGGGGTAATTTTGAGCAGTTCTTC
CASGQRGNFEQFF
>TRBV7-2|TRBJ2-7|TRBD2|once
TGTGCCAGCAGCTATAGCGGGGGGGCCTTCGACGAGCAGTACTTC
CASSYSGGAFDEQYF
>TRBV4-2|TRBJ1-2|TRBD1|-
TGTGCCAGCAGCCAAGACAGGGGGCAATTTGGCTACACCTTC
CASSQDRGQFGYTF
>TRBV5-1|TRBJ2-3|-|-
TGCGCCAGCAGCTTTGTGGGGCCCACAGATACGCAGTATTTT
CASSFVGPTDTQYF
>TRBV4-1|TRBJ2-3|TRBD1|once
TGCGCCAGCAGCGCCAGGGGGAGCCGACTAACAGATACGCAGTATTTT
CASSARGSRLTDTQYF
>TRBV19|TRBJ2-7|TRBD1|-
TGTGCCAGTACGCCGGGACAGGCAGGCCACGAGCAGTACTTC
CASTPGQAGHEQYF
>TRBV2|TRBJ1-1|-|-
TGTGCCAGCAGTGAAGACAGGGTGAACACTGAAGCTTTCTTT
CASSEDRVNTEAFF
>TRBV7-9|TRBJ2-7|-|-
TGTTCCAGCAGCTCCCCTCAGGGCGGAAGGAGCTCCTACGAGCAGTACTTC
CSSSSPQGGRSSYEQYF
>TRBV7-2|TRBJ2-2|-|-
TGTGCCAGCAGCCAAGACCACAGGCCCGGGGAGCTGTTTTTT
CASSQDHRPGELFF
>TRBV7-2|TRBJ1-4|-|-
TGTGCCAGCAGCTTGGGAGTAGGGTTGAATGAAAAACTGTTTTTT
CASSLGVGLNEKLFF
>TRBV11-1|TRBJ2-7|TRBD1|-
TGTGCCAGCAGCCCCGATTTGAACAGGGGATACGAGCAGTACTTC
CASSPDLNRGYEQYF
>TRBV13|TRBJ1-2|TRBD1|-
TGTGCCAGCAGCCTCTCAGGGGGGCAGCGGGGCTACACCTTC
CASSLSGGQRGYTF
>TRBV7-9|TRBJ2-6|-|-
TGTGCCAGCAGCTTTTCCGTAAGCCGATCTGGGGCCAACGTCCTGACTTTC
CASSFSVSRSGANVLTF
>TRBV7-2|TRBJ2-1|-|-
TGTGCCAGCAGCTCCCATTGGACGGGGAACTACAATGAGCAGTTCTTC
CASSSHWTGNYNEQFF
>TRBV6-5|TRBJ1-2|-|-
TGTGCCAGCATGGGCACCGCCGGACAAAACTATGGCTACACCTTC
CASMGTAGQNYGYTF
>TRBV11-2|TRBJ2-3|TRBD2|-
TGTGCCAGCAGCTTATTCCTAGCGGGGGAGACAGATACGCAGTATTTT
CASSLFLAGETDTQYF
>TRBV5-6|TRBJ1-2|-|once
TGTGCCAGCAGCCCGAAGGACTGGAACTATGGCTACACCTTC
CASSPKDWNYGYTF
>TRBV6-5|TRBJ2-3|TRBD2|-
TGTGCCAGCAGTTTATCCTCGGGGGGTAGCGGTACGCAGTATTTT
CASSLSSGGSGTQYF
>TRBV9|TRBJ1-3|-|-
TGTGCCAGCAGCGTTTCAGGGTTTGGAAACACCATATATTTT
CASSVSGFGNTIYF
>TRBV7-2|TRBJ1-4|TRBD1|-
TGTGCCAGCAGCTTGGCAGGGGGTGAAAAACTGTTTTTT
CASSLAGGEKLFF
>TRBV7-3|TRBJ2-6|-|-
TGTGCCAGCAGCCCAACCGGGGATGCATCTGGGGCCAACGTCCTGACTTTC
CASSPTGDASGANVLTF
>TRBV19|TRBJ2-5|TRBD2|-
TGTGCCAGTAGTATCGCTAGCGGGGAGGGGACCCAGTACTTC
CASSIASGEGTQYF
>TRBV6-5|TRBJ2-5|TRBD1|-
TGTGCCAGCAGGGTCACAGGGGATTCAGAGACCCAGTACTTC
CASRVTGDSETQYF
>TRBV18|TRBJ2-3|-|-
TGTGCCAGCTCACCCGGGACTGACGCGCGGCAGACAGATACGCAGTATTTT
CASSPGTDARQTDTQYF
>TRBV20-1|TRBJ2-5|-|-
TGCAGTGCCTTACAAGAGACCCAGTACTTC
CSALQETQYF
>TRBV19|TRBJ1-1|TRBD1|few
TGTGCCAGTAGTAGGGACAGGGGGCCAACTGAAGCTTTCTTT
CASSRDRGPTEAFF
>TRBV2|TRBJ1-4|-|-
TGTGCCAGCAGGGGAGAGGTAGTGGGAAAACTGTTTTTT
CASRGEVVGKLFF
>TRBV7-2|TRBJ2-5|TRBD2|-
TGTGCCAGCAGCCCACCCCGACTAGCGGGGGAGACCCAGTACTTC
CASSPPRLAGETQYF
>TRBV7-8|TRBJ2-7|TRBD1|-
TGTGCCAGCAGATATAACAGGGGCGCCGACGAGCAGTACTTC
CASRYNRGADEQYF
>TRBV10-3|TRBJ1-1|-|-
TGTGCCGTCGGGACTAGGGGCGCCTGGACTGAAGCTTTCTTT
CAVGTRGAWTEAFF
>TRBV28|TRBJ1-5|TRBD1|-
TGTGCCAGCAGACCACAGGGGGCGAGCAATCAGCCCCAGCATTTT
CASRPQGASNQPQHF
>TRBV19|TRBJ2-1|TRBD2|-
TGTGCCAGTAGACGGGGGGGCGCAGATTCCAATGAGCAGTTCTTC
CASRRGGADSNEQFF
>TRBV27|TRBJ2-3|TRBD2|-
TGTGCCAGCCAGGGACTAGCGGGCACAGATACGCAGTATTTT
CASQGLAGTDTQYF
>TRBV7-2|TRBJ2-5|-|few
TGTGCCAGCAGCTTAGGGGGGAGGCACCAAGAGACCCAGTACTTC
CASSLGGRHQETQYF
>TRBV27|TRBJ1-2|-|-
TGTGCCAGCAGTTCTGCCACAGGGCTTGGCTACACCTTC
CASSSATGLGYTF